This section outlines one T cell receptor (beta chain) sequence together with its context. This could be a read error, since a much larger clone is one nucleotide away. The data derive from a study of tumor-infiltrating lymphocytes in primary liver carcinoma. Priming with a constant-region primer yielded TCR beta cDNA from about 450 ng total RNA. Employing slightly modified ARM-PCR, three nested multiplex PCR rounds were run, and these gave rise to the TCR beta libraries. With TRBV1-TRBV30 forward primers and a C-beta reverse primer, the first two PCR rounds were run for roughly 9 cycles each. TCRdb reanalysed the multiplex PCR reads using MiXCR and keeps one entry per CDR3 protein. The sample shows about 30,000 distinct CDR3 sequences, roughly 77% of them seen only once. Trimming stripped 7 bases from V and 14 bases from J, with 20 bases between. Germline CDR1 and CDR2: SGHDN and FVKESK. The length of the CDR3 is 13 residues.

RNA and DNA were co-extracted from around 20-30 mg of unsorted bulk tissue. This sequence was found in a woman aged 25-40 years with primary liver carcinoma and hepatitis B virus infection. The chain carries TRBV14 and TRBJ2-2, with D maybe TRBD1 (6 bases). The specimen was liver tumor tissue from sampling region 3. Indicated subset: tumor region T3, left-lateral pole. The DNA of the CDR3 is TGTGCCAGCAAACGGGCGCGGACAGAAGACCTGTTTTTT. Translated: CASKRARTEDLFF. Full variable domain (remainder filled in from reference TRBV14 and TRBJ2-2): EAGVTQFPSHSVIEKGQTVTLRCDPISGHDNLYWYRRVMGKEIKFLLHFVKESKQDESGMPNNRFLAERTGGTYSTLKVQPAELEDSGVYFCASKRARTEDLFFGEGSRLTVL.